The rows below give T cell receptor beta chains drawn from one sample of a study of cytomegalovirus exposure and HLA in healthy donors. Data came from immunoSEQ multiplex PCR; TCRdb stores just in-frame clones and leaves some out. The sample contains about 130,000 clones, roughly 86% of which appear only once. The material sequenced was PBMCs. Receptor source: a man aged 30 to 45 in good health and CMV-seronegative. Both conserved end residues are part of each CDR3. Each record gives: V gene, J gene, clone size, D gene, CDR3 DNA, CDR3 protein. The D gene is left open where the match is weak. Only part of the rows carry a size: once, few, many, or a class if the clone is expanded.

V: TRBV27; J: TRBJ2-5; size: .; D: .; DNA: TGTGCCAGCAGTTTAAGGGGAGAGACCCAGTACTTC; CDR3: CASSLRGETQYF
V: TRBV5-1; J: TRBJ2-5; size: .; D: TRBD2; DNA: TGCGCCAGCAGCTGGGGACTAGCCCTGGAGACCCAGTACTTC; CDR3: CASSWGLALETQYF
V: TRBV6-1; J: TRBJ1-1; size: .; D: TRBD1; DNA: TGTGCCAGCAGTCACCAGGACAGGGGGAGAACTGAAGCTTTCTTT; CDR3: CASSHQDRGRTEAFF
V: TRBV7-9; J: TRBJ2-3; size: .; D: .; DNA: TGTGCCAGCAGCACCACAGGAGGGTGGGCAGATACGCAGTATTTT; CDR3: CASSTTGGWADTQYF
V: TRBV6-1; J: TRBJ1-6; size: .; D: TRBD1; DNA: TGTGCCAGCAGTGATGGGACAGGGGGTAATTCACCCCTCCACTTT; CDR3: CASSDGTGGNSPLHF
V: TRBV7-2; J: TRBJ1-2; size: .; D: .; DNA: TGTGCCAGCAGCACCAACGTCGGGCAGGGGAATGGCTACACCTTC; CDR3: CASSTNVGQGNGYTF
V: TRBV2; J: TRBJ1-2; size: .; D: .; DNA: TGTGCCAGCAGTGACAGGGCCAACTATGGCTACACCTTC; CDR3: CASSDRANYGYTF
V: TRBV9; J: TRBJ1-4; size: .; D: .; DNA: TGTGCCAGCAGCGTGGGAGGGCGGGAGGAAAAACTGTTTTTT; CDR3: CASSVGGREEKLFF
V: TRBV27; J: TRBJ1-4; size: .; D: TRBD1; DNA: TGTGCCAGCAGTTTGTGGCCCGCGACAGGGGGCGAAAAACTGTTTTTT; CDR3: CASSLWPATGGEKLFF
V: TRBV7-9; J: TRBJ1-4; size: few; D: TRBD1; DNA: TGTGCCAGCACCACGGGACAGGGAGACGAAAAACTGTTTTTT; CDR3: CASTTGQGDEKLFF
V: TRBV4-1; J: TRBJ1-5; size: .; D: .; DNA: TGCGCCAGCAGCCAAGATCTACAGCCAAATCAGCCCCAGCATTTT; CDR3: CASSQDLQPNQPQHF
V: TRBV27; J: TRBJ2-5; size: .; D: TRBD2; DNA: TGTGCCAGCAGTTTGGGGACTAGAAGAGAGACCCAGTACTTC; CDR3: CASSLGTRRETQYF
V: TRBV28; J: TRBJ1-2; size: .; D: TRBD1; DNA: TGTGCCAGCACCACAGGGGGCTATGGCTACACCTTC; CDR3: CASTTGGYGYTF
V: TRBV6-4; J: TRBJ2-3; size: many; D: .; DNA: TGTGCCAGCAGTGACTCGACTGGGTCCACAGATACGCAGTATTTT; CDR3: CASSDSTGSTDTQYF
V: TRBV6-6; J: TRBJ1-1; size: .; D: .; DNA: TGTGCCAGCAGCCCCCCCGCGGGAAACACTGAAGCTTTCTTT; CDR3: CASSPPAGNTEAFF
V: TRBV5-4; J: TRBJ2-2; size: few; D: TRBD2; DNA: TGTGCCAGCAGCCCACGGGGGAGCGGGGGGTTCGGGGAGCTGTTTTTT; CDR3: CASSPRGSGGFGELFF
V: TRBV27; J: TRBJ2-5; size: once; D: TRBD1; DNA: TGTGCCAGCGGGACAGGGGGTCTTCACGGGTACTTC; CDR3: CASGTGGLHGYF
V: TRBV7-9; J: TRBJ2-2; size: .; D: TRBD1; DNA: TGTGCCAGCAGCCGGGGACAGGTGAACACCGGGGAGCTGTTTTTT; CDR3: CASSRGQVNTGELFF
V: TRBV4-3; J: TRBJ1-3; size: .; D: .; DNA: TGCGCCAGCAGCCAAGCGGAAGGGAGTACTGGAAACACCATATATTTT; CDR3: CASSQAEGSTGNTIYF
V: TRBV6-5; J: TRBJ1-4; size: .; D: TRBD1; DNA: TGTGCCAGCAGTTTACAGGGGGGGAATGAAAAACTGTTTTTT; CDR3: CASSLQGGNEKLFF
V: TRBV11-2; J: TRBJ2-7; size: .; D: TRBD1; DNA: TGTGCCAGCAGCTTAGGGGTAGGACAGGGGGCGGCCGAGCAGTACTTC; CDR3: CASSLGVGQGAAEQYF
V: TRBV15; J: TRBJ2-3; size: .; D: .; DNA: TGTGCCACCAGCAGGGGCTGGACAGTCACAGATACGCAGTATTTT; CDR3: CATSRGWTVTDTQYF
V: TRBV11-1; J: TRBJ1-1; size: .; D: .; DNA: TGTGCCAGCAGCTTCAGGGGTAACACTGAAGCTTTCTTT; CDR3: CASSFRGNTEAFF
V: TRBV19; J: TRBJ1-4; size: .; D: .; DNA: TGTGCCAGTAGAGACATACTGACTGAAAAACTGTTTTTT; CDR3: CASRDILTEKLFF
V: TRBV9; J: TRBJ1-1; size: .; D: .; DNA: TGTGCCAGCAGCGCAGGGAACACTGAAGCTTTCTTT; CDR3: CASSAGNTEAFF
V: TRBV4-1; J: TRBJ1-6; size: .; D: TRBD1; DNA: TGCGCCAGCAGCGACCGGGACAGGGTGGGTTCACCCCTCCACTTT; CDR3: CASSDRDRVGSPLHF
V: TRBV9; J: TRBJ1-4; size: .; D: TRBD1; DNA: TGTGCCAGCAGCGTAGCCGTCGGGGACAGGGGTGAAAAACTGTTTTTT; CDR3: CASSVAVGDRGEKLFF
V: TRBV5-1; J: TRBJ2-7; size: .; D: TRBD1; DNA: TGCGCCAGCAGCAGGCTGGACAGGGGGTTGTCAACGGTGCAGTACTTC; CDR3: CASSRLDRGLSTVQYF